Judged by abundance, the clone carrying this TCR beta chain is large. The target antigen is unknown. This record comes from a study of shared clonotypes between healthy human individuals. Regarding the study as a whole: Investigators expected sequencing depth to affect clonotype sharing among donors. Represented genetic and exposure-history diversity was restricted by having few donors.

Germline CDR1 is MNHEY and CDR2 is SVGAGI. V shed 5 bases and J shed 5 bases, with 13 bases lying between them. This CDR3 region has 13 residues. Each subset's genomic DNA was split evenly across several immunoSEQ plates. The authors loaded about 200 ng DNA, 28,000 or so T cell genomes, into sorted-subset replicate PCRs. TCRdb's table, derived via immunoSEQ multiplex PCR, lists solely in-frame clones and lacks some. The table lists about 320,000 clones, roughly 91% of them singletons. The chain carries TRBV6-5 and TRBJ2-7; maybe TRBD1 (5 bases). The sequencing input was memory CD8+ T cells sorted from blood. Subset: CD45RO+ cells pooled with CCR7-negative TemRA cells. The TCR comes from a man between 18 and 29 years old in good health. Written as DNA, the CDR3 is TGTGCCAGCAGTACCCCCTGGGGCGACGAGCAGTACTTC. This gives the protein CASSTPWGDEQYF.